These 22 T cell receptor beta chains originate from one sample sequenced in a study of blood T cell repertoires in COVID-19. TCRdb keeps only in-frame clones here, not all; method: immunoSEQ multiplex PCR. This sample yields roughly 200,000 clones, of which 80% to 95% are seen a single time; 0.45% to 0.65% belongs to the top ten. Sequenced sample: peripheral blood. These receptors all stem from a man aged 45 to 65 with acute or convalescent COVID-19.

V is TRBV11-1 and J is TRBJ2-7; TRBD1 matches at 9 bases. CDR1 and CDR2 (germline): SGHAT, FQDESV (reference sequence). V lost 3 bases and J lost 1; bases outside the gene matches: 1. The CDR3 is 14 amino acids. The CDR3 nucleotides read TGTGCCAGCAGCTTCGGGACAGGGTCCTACGAGCAGTACTTC. Amino acids: CASSFGTGSYEQYF.

The V call is TRBV7-9, the J call TRBJ2-5; D remains unclear. CDR3 length equals 14 residues. Trimming left V 5 bases short and J 5 bases short, with 15 bases between. Germline CDR1 and CDR2: SEHNR and FQNEAQ (reference sequence). As DNA, the CDR3 is TGTGCCAGCAGCACCGAGAGACTGACGGAGACCCAGTACTTC. It codes for CASSTERLTETQYF.

V and J are TRBV3-1 (or the pseudogene TRBV3-2) and TRBJ1-3; a possible D gene is TRBD1 (5 bases). The CDR3 covers 15 residues. Looked up from germline, CDR1 is LGHDT and CDR2 is YNNKEL (reference sequence). Deletions cut 3 bases from V and 2 bases from J, with 11 bases between. Here the CDR3 reads CASSQQGGAGNTIYF. CDR3 sequence (DNA): TGTGCCAGCAGCCAGCAGGGAGGGGCTGGAAACACCATATATTTT.

The chain combines TRBV18 with TRBJ1-2; D possibly corresponds to TRBD1 (5 bases). Germline lookup yields CDR1 KGHSH and CDR2 LQKENI. Trimming shortened V by 1 base and J by 2 bases, and 8 bases separated the two germline ends. The CDR3 runs to 14 residues. The CDR3 spells CASSPQKGNYGYTF. The CDR3 nucleotides are TGTGCCAGCTCACCACAAAAGGGGAACTATGGCTACACCTTC.

The gene calls are TRBV28 and TRBJ2-1, with 16 bases identical to TRBD2. Trimming at V came to 4 bases and at J to 12 bases, leaving 9 bases not matched to a gene. This CDR3 is built from 16 residues. Germline V gene lookup returns CDR1 MDHEN and CDR2 SYDVKM. CDR3 bases: TGTGCCAGCAGTTCCCCAGGGACTAGCGGGGGGGGACGGCAGTTCTTC. Residues: CASSSPGTSGGGRQFF.

The chain recombines TRBV6-5 with TRBJ1-5, with D hard to call. This CDR3 is 14 amino acids long. CDR1 MNHEY and CDR2 SVGAGI come from the germline V gene. Trimming cost V 5 bases and J 0 bases, with 8 bases left between them. CDR3 in DNA: TGTGCCAGCAGTCCAGGTGATAGCAATCAGCCCCAGCATTTT. Translating gives CASSPGDSNQPQHF.

The chain combines TRBV6-5 with TRBJ2-1; weak D call: TRBD1 (5 bases). CDR1 and CDR2 (germline): MNHEY, SVGAGI. This CDR3 spans 13 amino acids. The ends were cut back, 4 bases at V and 6 bases at J, with 10 bases in the middle. The DNA of the CDR3 is TGTGCCAGCAGTTTTAAGGGGCGCAATGAGCAGTTCTTC. Translated: CASSFKGRNEQFF.

The chain uses TRBV28 and TRBJ1-6; 7 bases map to TRBD1. Trimming removed 8 bases from V and 7 bases from J; junction bases left unmatched: 8. Germline CDR1 and CDR2: MDHEN and SYDVKM. The CDR3 contains 14 residues. DNA of the CDR3: TGTGCCAGCCGCACCGGGACAGAAAATTCACCCCTCCACTTT. Amino acids: CASRTGTENSPLHF.

The gene calls are TRBV25-1 and TRBJ2-3; 15 bases align to TRBD2. The trim removed 5 bases at V and 4 bases at J, leaving 4 bases unmatched. This CDR3 region has 16 residues. CDR1 and CDR2 from the germline V gene are MGHDK and SYGVNS. This chain's CDR3 is CASSRTSGGAADTQYF. The CDR3 region has the DNA TGTGCCAGCAGTAGGACTAGCGGGGGGGCGGCAGATACGCAGTATTTT.

V usage is TRBV19 and J usage is TRBJ1-5, with a tentative D call TRBD1 (5 bases). The CDR3 totals 14 residues. Trimming pared 3 bases from V and 5 bases from J, leaving 11 bases between. CDR1 LNHDA and CDR2 SQIVND come from the germline V gene (reference sequence). The CDR3 loop is CASSMGPMHQPQHF. The CDR3 nucleotides are TGTGCCAGTAGTATGGGGCCAATGCATCAGCCCCAGCATTTT.

This rearrangement joins TRBV4-1 to TRBJ1-2; D may be TRBD1 (6 bases). Germline CDR1 MGHRA, CDR2 YSYEKL. V was shortened by 1 base and J by 3 bases, with 15 bases between the two germline ends. This CDR3 has 16 amino acids. The CDR3 coding sequence is TGCGCCAGCAGCCAAGGGACAGCACTTGGGGACTATGGCTACACCTTC. Protein product: CASSQGTALGDYGYTF.

The V and J genes are TRBV19 and TRBJ1-5; D is unclear. The CDR3 totals 13 residues. V was clipped by 5 bases and J by 9 bases, with 14 bases between them. Germline CDR1 and CDR2: LNHDA and SQIVND (reference sequence). The CDR3 sequence: CASSLDLLGPQHF. The CDR3 DNA reads TGTGCCAGTAGTCTTGATCTACTAGGGCCCCAGCATTTT.

The V call is TRBV7-8, the J call TRBJ1-2, with TRBD1 matching over 7 bases. V lost 3 bases and J lost 0; bases outside the gene matches: 10. The CDR3 is made up of 17 amino acids. Germline assignment: CDR1 SGHVS and CDR2 FQNEAQ. This CDR3 reads CASSFRQGRIANYGYTF. DNA of the CDR3: TGTGCCAGCAGCTTTCGACAGGGCCGGATAGCTAACTATGGCTACACCTTC.

Here the CDR3 DNA reads TGTGCCAGCAGTTTCGGATGGACAGACAATTCACCCCTCCACTTT. Translated: CASSFGWTDNSPLHF. The chain couples TRBV27 to TRBJ1-6; D is perhaps TRBD1 (6 bases). Trimming took off 3 bases at V and 7 bases at J, with 13 bases between the two ends. The CDR3 covers 15 residues. Germline V CDR1 and CDR2: MNHEY, SMNVEV (reference sequence).

The CDR3 DNA is TGTGCCAGCAGTGGGACTAGCCCCGGGGAGCTGTTTTTT. Amino acid sequence: CASSGTSPGELFF. V and J are TRBV2 and TRBJ2-2; 8 positions match TRBD2. Trimming at V came to 4 bases and at J to 6 bases, leaving 1 base not matched to a gene. Germline loops: CDR1 SNHLY, CDR2 FYNNEI. The CDR3 loop spans 13 amino acids.

V and J are TRBV19 and TRBJ1-1; D is unclear. The CDR3 consists of 13 residues. Trimming removed 2 bases from V and 4 bases from J, with 8 bases in between. From germline, CDR1 is LNHDA and CDR2 SQIVND (reference sequence). CDR3 residues: CASSIKSSTEAFF. The DNA of the CDR3 is TGTGCCAGTAGTATAAAGTCGAGCACTGAAGCTTTCTTT.

This clone occurred a few times. This chain joins TRBV15 and TRBJ1-1; 7 nucleotides align to TRBD1. Trimming at V came to 7 bases and at J to 0 bases, leaving 11 bases not matched to a gene. Germline CDR1 is LNHNV and CDR2 is YYDKDF (reference sequence). The length of the CDR3 is 16 residues. CDR3 residues: CATTQRMGQMNTEAFF. DNA for the CDR3: TGTGCCACCACCCAGAGAATGGGACAGATGAACACTGAAGCTTTCTTT.

CDR3 DNA: TGTGCCAGCAGTTCCCTTCCCCAGGAAAAACTGTTTTTT. Protein product: CASSSLPQEKLFF. The V gene is TRBV28, the J gene TRBJ1-4, with D hard to call. The germline V and J ends were trimmed by 4 bases and 8 bases, with 11 bases remaining between them. The CDR3 has 13 amino acids. The germline gives CDR1 MDHEN, CDR2 SYDVKM.

CDR3 DNA: TGTGCCAGCAGCTCTTTAGGGGAAGTCTATGGCTACACCTTC. This codes for CASSSLGEVYGYTF. The chain combines TRBV11-2 with TRBJ1-2, with a weak D call TRBD1 (5 bases). The germline gives CDR1 SGHAT, CDR2 FQNNGV. The CDR3 is 14 residues long. Trimming removed 4 bases from V and 4 bases from J, with 13 bases in between.

This rearrangement joins TRBV7-2 to TRBJ2-7, with 13 positions matching TRBD2. CDR1 SGHTA and CDR2 FQGNSA come from the germline V gene. The V gene end was trimmed by 1 base and the J gene end by 2 bases; junction bases not matched to a gene: 5. CDR3 length equals 17 residues. The CDR3 DNA reads as TGTGCCAGCAGCTTAGGGTATACTAGCGGGAGGGCCTACGAGCAGTACTTC. The encoded protein is CASSLGYTSGRAYEQYF.

The V gene is TRBV18, the J gene TRBJ1-4; 7 nucleotides line up with TRBD1. The germline V gene encodes CDR1 KGHSH and CDR2 LQKENI. Losses at the gene ends were 2 bases for V and 8 bases for J; bases not matched to a gene: 8. The CDR3 is made up of 15 amino acids. The CDR3 DNA is TGTGCCAGCTCACCAAATCCGACAGGGAACGAAAAACTGTTTTTT. This encodes CASSPNPTGNEKLFF.

The chain recombines TRBV7-8 with TRBJ1-5; D is ambiguous. The CDR3 totals 13 residues. V was clipped by 4 bases and J by 5 bases, with 9 bases between them. CDR1 and CDR2 (germline): SGHVS, FQNEAQ. The CDR3 coding sequence is TGTGCCAGCAGCTCCGACTGGGATCAGCCCCAGCATTTT. This encodes CASSSDWDQPQHF.